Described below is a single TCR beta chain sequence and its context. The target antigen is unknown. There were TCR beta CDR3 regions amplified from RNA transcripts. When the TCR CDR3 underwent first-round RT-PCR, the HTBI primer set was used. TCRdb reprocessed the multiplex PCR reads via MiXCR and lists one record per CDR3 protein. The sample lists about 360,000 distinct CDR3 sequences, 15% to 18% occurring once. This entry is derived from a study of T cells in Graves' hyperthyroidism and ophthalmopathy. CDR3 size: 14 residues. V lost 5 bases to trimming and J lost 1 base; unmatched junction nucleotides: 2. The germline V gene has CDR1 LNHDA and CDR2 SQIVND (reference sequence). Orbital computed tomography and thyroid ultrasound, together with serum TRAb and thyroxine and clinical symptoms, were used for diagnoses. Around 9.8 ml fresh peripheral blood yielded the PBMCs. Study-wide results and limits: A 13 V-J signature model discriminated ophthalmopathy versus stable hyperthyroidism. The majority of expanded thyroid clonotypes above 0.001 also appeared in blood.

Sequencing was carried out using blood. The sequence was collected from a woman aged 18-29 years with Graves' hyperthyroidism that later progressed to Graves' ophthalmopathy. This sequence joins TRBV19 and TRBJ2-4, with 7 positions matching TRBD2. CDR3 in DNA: TGTGCCAGTAGTCAGCGGGATGCCAAAAACATTCAGTACTTC. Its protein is CASSQRDAKNIQYF.